The present T cell receptor (beta chain) was sequenced within a study of blood T cell repertoires in COVID-19. Turning to the study itself: The origin of the acute and convalescent COVID-19 samples was the United States, Italy and Spain. T cells, B-cell-depleted T cells, or PBMCs provided the cDNA or gDNA that served as material.

Germline assignment: CDR1 SGHAT and CDR2 FQNNGV. The CDR3 is 14 residues long. Assay used: immunoSEQ multiplex PCR; TCRdb lists only in-frame clones, some missing. The profile shows about 150,000 clones, roughly 84% of them singletons. The chain has TRBV11-2 and TRBJ2-7, with D perhaps matching TRBD2 (6 bases). The material sequenced was peripheral blood. The TCR sequence derives from a human donor in a cohort sampled during active COVID-19. CDR3 bases: TGTGCCAGCAGCTCGACACTAGCTTCCTCCGAGCAGTACGTC. This sequence encodes CASSSTLASSEQYV.